This entry lists 24 T cell receptor beta chains sequenced from one sample in a study of T cells after yellow fever vaccination. TCRdb analysed the 5' RACE reads with MiXCR anew, one entry per CDR3 protein. The repertoire holds fewer than 650,000 distinct CDR3 sequences, with 20% to 25% as singletons. Here the sequenced sample was PBMCs, taken roughly 20 days after the first yellow fever vaccination. The receptors stem from a man aged 18 to 35 who received the YFV17D yellow fever vaccine.

This clonotype was seen only a few times. The gene calls are TRBV20-1 and TRBJ2-3; maybe TRBD2 (5 bases). Per the germline V gene, CDR1 is DFQATT and CDR2 is SNEGSKA (reference sequence). Trimming left V 0 bases short and J 0 bases short, with 10 bases between. The length of the CDR3 is 15 residues. CDR3 in amino acids: CSARDSGKSTDTQYF. CDR3 bases: TGCAGTGCTAGAGATTCCGGGAAAAGCACAGATACGCAGTATTTT.

The chain joins TRBV20-1 to TRBJ2-7; D is possibly TRBD1 (6 bases). CDR1 and CDR2 from the germline V gene are DFQATT and SNEGSKA (reference sequence). Trimming removed 3 bases at V and 2 bases at J, with 17 bases between. The CDR3 has 15 residues. The CDR3, as DNA: TGCAGTGCTAGTGTTACAAGGACAGCTCCCTACGAGCAGTACTTC. Translating gives CSASVTRTAPYEQYF.

The chain employs TRBV24-1 and TRBJ1-5; D gene unclear. Germline CDR1 KGHDR, CDR2 SFDVKD. V was trimmed by 4 bases and J by 5 bases, leaving 8 bases between them. The CDR3 spans 13 residues. The CDR3 loop reads CATSETSDQPQHF. In DNA form, the CDR3 reads TGTGCCACCAGTGAGACGAGCGATCAGCCCCAGCATTTT.

This clonotype was recorded many times. This chain connects TRBV12-3 or TRBV12-4 to TRBJ1-1, with D unresolved. The CDR3 length is 10 residues. V was pared by 8 bases and J by 5 bases, with 6 bases between. The DNA for the CDR3 is TGTGCCAGCCGCATAACTGAAGCTTTCTTT. Translated: CASRITEAFF.

The sample holds a few counts of this clonotype. The rearrangement joins TRBV20-1 to TRBJ1-1; no firm D call. In germline, CDR1 is DFQATT, CDR2 SNEGSKA (reference sequence). Trimming left V 1 base short and J 2 bases short, with 8 bases between. This CDR3 spans 13 amino acids. DNA of the CDR3: TGCAGTGCTAGAGTTATAGGAAACACTGAAGCTTTCTTT. This gives the protein CSARVIGNTEAFF.

Only a few counts were recorded for this clonotype. The gene calls are TRBV20-1 and TRBJ2-5; no clear D gene. The germline V gene has CDR1 DFQATT and CDR2 SNEGSKA (reference sequence). The CDR3 spans 15 residues. Trimming shortened V by 6 bases and J by 5 bases, and 22 bases separated the two germline ends. CDR3 in DNA: TGCAGTGCCCCCCTCCCGACTGTAGCAGAGGAGACCCAGTACTTC. This gives the protein CSAPLPTVAEETQYF.

This clonotype was found a few times. The chain employs TRBV12-3 or TRBV12-4 and TRBJ2-5, with D perhaps TRBD1 (6 bases). This CDR3 has 13 amino acids. V lost 6 bases, J lost 2 bases, and 10 bases lay in between. In nucleotides, the CDR3 is TGTGCCAGCAGCCGGGACAAACAAGAGACCCAGTACTTC. The encoded protein is CASSRDKQETQYF.

The chain uses TRBV29-1 and TRBJ2-1; TRBD2 is a possible D gene (6 bases). CDR3 length: 12 amino acids. The V gene's germline CDR1 is SQVTM and CDR2 ANQGSEA. With 2 bases removed from V and 9 bases from J, the gap between germline ends came to 11 bases. DNA for the CDR3: TGCAGCGTTGAATGGGGTAGCGGTGAGCAGTTCTTC. This encodes CSVEWGSGEQFF.

The rearrangement links TRBV7-2 to TRBJ2-4, with D unclear. V was cut by 1 base and J by 3 bases, with 13 bases left in between. Germline lookup yields CDR1 SGHTA and CDR2 FQGNSA. The CDR3 runs to 16 residues. CDR3: CASSLGAAPGKNIQYF. CDR3 coding DNA: TGTGCCAGCAGCTTAGGGGCAGCTCCAGGCAAAAACATTCAGTACTTC.

This clonotype was detected ten times or more. Here the CDR3 reads CASSPTGFGSYEQYV. DNA for the CDR3: TGTGCCAGCAGCCCCACAGGGTTCGGGTCCTACGAGCAGTACGTC. The chain has TRBV2 and TRBJ2-7, with D perhaps matching TRBD1 (6 bases). The V and J ends lost 6 bases and 1 base respectively, with 16 bases between them. This CDR3 spans 15 amino acids. The V gene's germline CDR1 is SNHLY and CDR2 FYNNEI.

This chain uses TRBV27 with TRBJ2-1; TRBD2 matches at 7 bases. CDR1 and CDR2 (germline): MNHEY, SMNVEV (reference sequence). The V and J ends lost 2 bases and 7 bases, in that order; junction bases with no gene match: 5. The CDR3 is made up of 14 amino acids. CDR3: CASSLGGGMNEQFF. CDR3 DNA: TGTGCCAGCAGTTTAGGGGGGGGGATGAATGAGCAGTTCTTC.

The rearrangement joins TRBV12-3 or TRBV12-4 to TRBJ2-7, with a tentative D call TRBD1 (6 bases). V was cut by 7 bases and J by 5 bases, with 24 bases left in between. The CDR3 contains 16 residues. CDR3 coding DNA: TGTGCCAGCACCGTTGGGGGCTCGACCGGGCGTGACGAGCAGTACTTC. This encodes CASTVGGSTGRDEQYF.

This clonotype came up a few times. CDR3 sequence reads: CASSYLYAGDEQYV. The CDR3 nucleotides read TGTGCCAGCAGTTACCTCTACGCGGGAGACGAGCAGTACGTC. This rearrangement joins TRBV6-2 or TRBV6-3 to TRBJ2-7; 7 positions agree with TRBD2. The CDR3 loop spans 14 amino acids. Germline CDR1 is MNHEY and CDR2 is SVGEGT. The J segment lost 5 bases and the V segment lost 2 bases, leaving 6 bases of the junction unmatched.

This clonotype was detected only a few times. This chain joins TRBV20-1 and TRBJ1-6, with no clear D. CDR3 length equals 13 residues. Trimming pared 2 bases from V and 0 bases from J, leaving 2 bases between. Germline lookup yields CDR1 DFQATT and CDR2 SNEGSKA (reference sequence). The chain's CDR3 is CSARSSYNSPLHF. In DNA form, the CDR3 reads TGCAGTGCTAGAAGCTCCTATAATTCACCCCTCCACTTT.

This clonotype occurred many times. The V call is TRBV7-9, the J call TRBJ1-1; D uncertain. Germline CDR1 and CDR2: SEHNR and FQNEAQ (reference sequence). Trimming shortened V by 4 bases and J by 0 bases, and 6 bases separated the two germline ends. This CDR3 region has 13 residues. CDR3 in amino acids: CASSSTMNTEAFF. The CDR3, as DNA: TGTGCCAGCAGCTCCACAATGAACACTGAAGCTTTCTTT. Combining the CDR3 with reference TRBV7-9 and TRBJ1-1 gives the whole variable domain DTGVSQNPRHKITKRGQNVTFRCDPISEHNRLYWYRQTLGQGPEFLTYFQNEAQLEKSRLLSDRFSAERPKGSFSTLEIQRTEQGDSAMYLCASSSTMNTEAFFGQGTRLTVV.

The table lists this clonotype with a few counts. The chain joins TRBV7-2 to TRBJ2-7, with D perhaps matching TRBD2 (5 bases). V was shortened by 3 bases and J by 7 bases, with 10 bases between the two germline ends. The length of the CDR3 is 12 residues. Germline V gives CDR1 SGHTA, CDR2 FQGNSA. CDR3 sequence: CASSFSPGEQYF. CDR3 coding DNA: TGTGCCAGCAGCTTTTCTCCGGGAGAGCAGTACTTC. Drawing the rest from reference TRBV7-2 and TRBJ2-7, the complete variable domain is GAGVSQSPSNKVTEKGKDVELRCDPISGHTALYWYRQSLGQGLEFLIYFQGNSAPDKSGLPSDRFSAERTGGSVSTLTIQRTQQEDSAVYLCASSFSPGEQYFGPGTRLTVT.

This clonotype was recorded a few times. The rearrangement uses TRBV11-2 and TRBJ2-3; TRBD2 matches at 10 bases. V lost 2 bases, J lost 2 bases, and 10 bases stayed unmatched. CDR3 length: 18 amino acids. CDR1 SGHAT and CDR2 FQNNGV come from the germline V gene. CDR3 sequence: CASSLLSGGTKSTDTQYF. In nucleotides, the CDR3 is TGTGCCAGCAGCTTACTTAGCGGGGGGACCAAGTCCACAGATACGCAGTATTTT.

V usage is TRBV9 and J usage is TRBJ1-1, with TRBD1 matching 10 bases. The CDR3 extends over 15 amino acids. Germline V gene data show CDR1 as SGDLS and CDR2 as YYNGEE. The V segment lost 4 bases and the J segment 5 bases; nucleotides outside the gene matches: 8. The chain's CDR3 is CASSLTPGQGTEAFF. The CDR3 DNA is TGTGCCAGCAGCTTGACGCCGGGACAGGGGACTGAAGCTTTCTTT.

The chain links TRBV28 to TRBJ2-7; perhaps TRBD2 as D (6 bases). CDR1 MDHEN and CDR2 SYDVKM come from the germline V gene. Trimming left V 5 bases short and J 9 bases short, with 17 bases between. This CDR3 is 13 amino acids long. CDR3 nucleotides: TGTGCCAGCAGTCCCTCGGGGGTGTGGGCGCAGTACGTC. This encodes CASSPSGVWAQYV.

This rearrangement joins TRBV10-3 to TRBJ2-7; D gene ambiguous. Looked up from germline, CDR1 is ENHRY and CDR2 is SYGVKD. Trimming took 0 bases from V and 2 from J, leaving 8 bases between them. The CDR3 is 14 residues long. As DNA, the CDR3 is TGTGCCATCAGTGAGTCCCCCCGGCCCTACGAGCAGTACGTC. This encodes CAISESPRPYEQYV.

This clonotype was counted a few times. The chain carries TRBV11-2 and TRBJ2-5, with 7 positions matching TRBD1. This CDR3 spans 18 amino acids. V trimming: 4 bases; J trimming: 0 bases; junction bases outside the gene matches: 14. Germline V gene data show CDR1 as SGHAT and CDR2 as FQNNGV. The CDR3 protein is CASSSLGRDRIYQETQYF. The CDR3 bases are TGTGCCAGCAGCTCACTAGGCCGGGACAGAATTTACCAAGAGACCCAGTACTTC.

This clonotype was recorded a few times. The genes are TRBV29-1 and TRBJ2-3; D ambiguous. The V and J ends lost 1 base and 2 bases respectively, with 13 bases between them. The CDR3 covers 15 residues. CDR1 and CDR2 (germline): SQVTM, ANQGSEA. The CDR3 coding sequence is TGCAGCGTTGAAGGCACAGAGAGAGACACAGATACGCAGTATTTT. Protein product: CSVEGTERDTDTQYF.

The chain joins TRBV5-1 to TRBJ1-2; D is ambiguous. Trimming removed 0 bases at V and 6 bases at J, with 9 bases between. The CDR3 runs to 13 residues. Germline V CDR1 and CDR2: SGHRS, YFSETQ. The CDR3 here is CASSLGMNHGYTF. The DNA of the CDR3 is TGCGCCAGCAGCTTGGGAATGAATCATGGCTACACCTTC.

This clonotype occurred a few times. The genes are TRBV6-2 or TRBV6-3 and TRBJ1-2, with 11 positions matching TRBD1. CDR3 length: 18 amino acids. V shed 2 bases and J 2 bases; nucleotides not matched to a gene: 10. CDR1 MNHEY and CDR2 SVGEGT come from the germline V gene. CDR3 sequence: CASSYVRTGGAWNYGYTF. Written as DNA, the CDR3 is TGTGCCAGCAGTTACGTGCGGACAGGGGGCGCTTGGAACTATGGCTACACCTTC.